Listed here is a single TCR beta chain. This clone's antigen is unknown. No clone much larger than this one lies a single base away; base qualities are absent. From cysteine to phenylalanine, the CDR3 is 15 amino acids long. The CDR3 DNA has 45 bases and is translated from base 1. Here V drops 0 bases and J drops 5 bases, and the junction holds 5 bases not matched to any gene. CDR1 and CDR2 (SGHNT, YYREEE) derive from the germline V gene (reference sequence). The receptor library was made with the immunoSEQ multiplex PCR assay. For the multiplex PCR, a mixture combining 60 forward primers for TCR Vbeta segments and 13 reverse primers for TCR Jbeta segments was used. A multiplex PCR assay on genomic DNA amplified the CDR3 region of rearranged TCR beta genes. Amplified TCR beta libraries were sequenced as 87-base-pair reads on the Illumina HiSeq System. On the study's bioinformatics: A later analysis counted some 74 million unique TCR beta chains across the 640 or so repertoires, and some 12 million of these chains were shared by at least two donors. To remove PCR and sequencing errors, raw reads were error-corrected and collapsed into unique sequences using a nearest-neighbor algorithm that merged closely related sequences. V, D and J gene segments were assigned by aligning CDR3 sequences to IMGT reference sequences. For a sequence to be retained, at least a six-nucleotide match to both a V gene segment and a J gene segment was required. A rearrangement counted as productive if the CDR3 had no stop codons and remained in frame with V and J, and every other rearrangement counted as non-productive. Following IMGT convention, CDR3 was defined as the stretch from the second conserved V-encoded cysteine to the conserved J-encoded phenylalanine. The earlier analysis of 500 to 600 of the donors excluded sequences that lacked an unambiguous match to a single V gene segment. In an earlier analysis of about 590 of the donors, a V segment was called functional when productive rearrangements were above 56.7%, and segregating when the standard deviation between donors exceeded 5%. A statistical classification framework was built for diagnosing cytomegalovirus status from the catalog of TCR beta chain sequences. A later analysis assigned V and J genes by comparing TCR nucleotide sequences with IMGT/GENE-DB human TR gene sequences. Using the TCRdist pipeline, a later analysis assigned CDR3 sequences along with most-parsimonious VDJ recombination scenarios. In a later analysis, every TCR beta chain was defined by the combination of its CDR3 amino acid sequence and its V-gene family, and reads without a unique V-gene family were dropped. To address suspected cross-contamination and a sequencing artifact, a later analysis removed under 600 highly shared, low-generation-probability nucleotide sequences. In a later analysis, a clonal expansion index for each public chain was calculated from normalized within-repertoire ranks of inferred template counts. In a later analysis, generation probabilities were computed with a VDJ recombination model fitted to out-of-frame rearrangements, and the resulting probabilities were checked against IGoR. Hypergeometric tests were used in a later analysis to score TCR-TCR, TCR-HLA and TCR-CMV co-occurrence, with a repertoire-size bias correction applied to the TCR pairs. False discovery rates were estimated in a later analysis by permuting HLA or CMV assignments 20 times. A later analysis grouped co-occurring TCRs with DBSCAN, adding TCRdist sequence similarity when clustering within HLA-allele-positive subsets. Repertoires with fewer than 30,000 or more than 120,000 public chains were left out of co-occurrence clustering, as were about 5 repertoires with anomalous nucleotide sharing. Imported from immuneACCESS, the table was reduced by TCRdb to in-frame sequences with V and J called. These copies leave out some clones; in studies compared against another copy, an unresolved V gene accounts for under half, and the cause of the remainder is not known. V and J calls and clone size are copied from that table; D and trimming were computed from the DNA. A total of roughly 130,000 clones appear in this sample, 60% to 75% of them only once. The top ten hold approximately 5.4% of the sample.

This sample stems from a study of cytomegalovirus exposure and HLA in healthy donors (dated by TCRdb to the late 2010s). Regarding the study in general: An earlier analysis of approximately 640 of the donors reported approximately 290 Gb of sequence data and roughly 100 million unique TCR beta sequences from 150 million to 200 million T cells. In an earlier analysis of 587 of the donors, high-throughput TCR beta sequencing was used to judge whether each TCR beta V gene segment behaved as functional or pseudogenic. Every repertoire in the discovery cohort had been generated on one and the same sequencing platform. The later analysis used no new phenotypic data to find candidate immune exposures, relying instead on TCR beta sequences and their occurrence across donors. A later analysis re-analyzed previously published TCR beta repertoires from 650 to 800 donors and added high-resolution HLA genotyping to study TCR occurrence patterns. Typing coverage varied by locus: roughly 629-640 donors for A, B, C, DRB1 and DQB1; around 560 for DQA1; 600 to 610 for DPA1; around 450 for DPB1. Roughly 310 gigabases of sequencing data and around 87 million unique TCR sequences were included in an early release covering 550 to 800 HLA-typed donors. On average, roughly 250,000 unique TCR beta nucleotide sequences were sequenced per donor among some 420 genotyped donors of the cohort, with about 19% of those sequences being non-productive. Donor age, sex, ethnicity and CMV serostatus were collected together with the repertoire data. To predict cytomegalovirus infection status, the study combined high-throughput TCR immunosequencing, statistical association of individual TCRs with disease status, and machine learning. Genome-wide SNP genotypes for about 60% of the 666 donors were used in a later genetic analysis, which treated that subset as a discovery cohort. Using immunosequencing, the study profiled T cell repertoires from around 670 subjects and related those repertoires to cytomegalovirus serostatus. Class I and class II HLA loci were covered by the typing at four-digit resolution. Besides the first cohort of roughly 640 subjects, a separate validation cohort made up of 90 to 150 different subjects was used. Among the roughly 390 genotyped donors, around 79% belonged to the genetic ancestry cluster associated with self-reported Caucasian donors. The study was designed to test whether signatures of past pathogen exposure could be identified by cataloging public T cell receptors. Because of strong linkage in the cohort, five DR-DQ haplotypes were treated as single units for association and clustering.

In total, approximately 610 healthy bone marrow donors made up the cohort. Cohort members were all nominally healthy when sampled, although unrecorded immune exposures were likely present. The donor was CMV seropositive and belonged to the group of 250 to 300 seropositive cohort members. Each donor provided a peripheral blood sample, and peripheral blood mononuclear cells were used for TCR beta sequencing. The Qiagen DNeasy Blood Extraction Kit was used to extract genomic DNA from the blood cell samples. On the study overall, not on this receptor specifically: Cytomegalovirus status was reported to be diagnosed by the classifier with high specificity and sensitivity in both the original and validation cohorts. At a false discovery rate of 0.05, a later analysis linked roughly 17,000 TCR beta sequences to specific HLA alleles. The 87-base-pair reads could not distinguish some IMGT-functional V segments, including TRBV6-2 and TRBV6-3, so those segments were excluded. The study listed 150 to 200 TCR beta chains as associated with cytomegalovirus. The presence/absence analyses assumed that sequencing depth was roughly uniform across donors, and that assumption may not be true. Immune exposure information for the cohort was limited to CMV serostatus. This cohort had only TCR beta chains sequenced, and the lack of alpha or paired-chain data limited which features could be detected. Compared with the roughly 600-donor mean, donors in an Asian-associated ancestry cluster had fewer N-insertions in productive TCRs, according to a later genetic analysis. In a later analysis, several top co-occurrence clusters were reported to appear linked to parvovirus B19, influenza, CMV and Epstein-Barr virus. In a later genetic analysis, a missense DCLRE1C variant was associated with V-gene and J-gene trimming of TCR beta chains, and the association was replicated in an independent cohort. In a later analysis, TCR association rates were found to vary across HLA loci, with the most associated TCRs seen for DRB1 alleles and the fewest for HLA-C alleles. A later analysis found that most CMV-associated TCR beta chains appeared HLA-restricted, with HLA associations seemingly driven largely by CMV exposure. A cluster of highly shared sequence variants was judged likely to represent a technical artifact of the sequencing pipeline. When HLA alleles, especially DR and DQ, strongly co-occurred, attributing TCR associations to individual alleles was difficult. A later analysis found that HLA-associated TCR beta chains were more clonally expanded and had lower generation probabilities than equally common non-associated chains. Correlated functional status among segregating V segments might be attributable to linkage disequilibrium, but an unknown experimental factor could not be ruled out. In an earlier analysis of more than 500 of the donors, most TCR beta V segments appeared in productive rearrangements about 87% or about 30% of the time, broadly matching IMGT annotations. Fewer than 20 rarely observed V segments, including chromosome 9 orphons, were excluded from the earlier analysis of about 600 of the donors because counts were too low. Because HLA typing was missing for some donors at each locus, association tests included only the typed subset. Across donors, most TCR sequences were observed very rarely, whereas some public TCRs were present in many individuals. Three of the identified cytomegalovirus-associated TCR beta chains were confirmed in vitro to be specific for cytomegalovirus antigens. According to the authors, the approach could potentially be generalized to other disease states and immunological phenotypes. A further reported finding was that TCR beta sequences accurately predicted the HLA-A and HLA-B alleles for most subjects in the first cohort.

Sequencing input: PBMCs. The V and J segments used are TRBV5-4 and TRBJ1-5, and 7 bases in between align with TRBD1. The receptor comes from a woman in her fifties or sixties in good health and CMV-seropositive. The DNA reads TGTGCCAGCAGCTTGGACAGGGGAGTTTATCAGCCCCAGCATTTT. It specifies CASSLDRGVYQPQHF.